Listed here are 30 T cell receptor beta chains from one sample, sequenced in a study of blood T cell repertoires in COVID-19. Assay: immunoSEQ multiplex PCR; the TCRdb copy retains only in-frame clones and omits some. The table has roughly 100,000 clones, 80% to 90% seen once. Sequences were obtained from peripheral blood. The source is a woman older than 75 with active COVID-19.

This rearrangement joins TRBV4-1 to TRBJ2-1, with D possibly being TRBD1 (5 bases). Per germline, CDR1 MGHRA and CDR2 YSYEKL. V was cut by 0 bases and J by 5 bases, with 11 bases left in between. This CDR3 comprises 15 residues. Written as DNA, the CDR3 is TGCGCCAGCAGCCAAGATAGGGGCAGGAACAATGAGCAGTTCTTC. This encodes CASSQDRGRNNEQFF.

The chain joins TRBV19 to TRBJ2-7, with 8 bases aligning to TRBD1. Per the germline V gene, CDR1 is LNHDA and CDR2 is SQIVND (reference sequence). The CDR3 is 15 amino acids. V trimming: 2 bases; J trimming: 5 bases; junction bases outside the gene matches: 8. The chain's CDR3 is CASSISGQGAHEQYF. CDR3 sequence (DNA): TGTGCCAGTAGTATAAGCGGACAGGGAGCCCACGAGCAGTACTTC.

The rearrangement links TRBV9 to TRBJ2-7, with 10 bases identical to TRBD1. J lost 3 bases, V lost 0 bases, and 6 bases had no gene match. Germline V gene sequence: CDR1 SGDLS, CDR2 YYNGEE. This CDR3 has 16 residues. The CDR3: CASSVGSGTGVYEQYF. The CDR3 region has the DNA TGTGCCAGCAGCGTAGGTTCAGGGACAGGGGTCTACGAGCAGTACTTC.

The rearrangement links TRBV24-1 to TRBJ1-5; no definite D call. CDR3 length equals 13 residues. Trimming pared 7 bases from V and 7 bases from J, leaving 13 bases between. Germline loops: CDR1 KGHDR, CDR2 SFDVKD. In DNA form, the CDR3 reads TGTGCCACCAGCCCGGGGATGGGGCAGCCCCAGCATTTT. Residues: CATSPGMGQPQHF.

The V and J genes are TRBV6-2 or TRBV6-3 and TRBJ2-7, with D possibly matching TRBD2 (6 bases). The germline V gene encodes CDR1 MNHEY and CDR2 SVGEGT. This CDR3 comprises 12 residues. V lost 5 bases to trimming and J lost 3 bases, with 8 bases between them. The CDR3 region has the DNA TGTGCCAGCAGTCGAGCGGGCTACGAGCAGTACTTC. Translating gives CASSRAGYEQYF.

This chain joins TRBV27 and TRBJ2-7, with 10 nucleotides matching TRBD2. Germline values: CDR1 MNHEY, CDR2 SMNVEV (reference sequence). After removal of 4 bases from V and 2 bases from J, the junction contained 11 bases not matched to a gene. This CDR3 is 17 amino acids long. The CDR3 nucleotides are TGTGCCAGCAGTTCACCCCCCCGGACTAGCGGAACCTACGAGCAGTACTTC. Residues: CASSSPPRTSGTYEQYF.

The chain has TRBV27 and TRBJ2-2; TRBD1 matches at 8 bases. This CDR3 has 15 residues. CDR1 is MNHEY, CDR2 SMNVEV, per germline (reference sequence). V lost 7 bases and J lost 4; bases outside the gene matches: 8. CDR3 DNA: TGTGCCAGCAAACGGCAGGGGGCCGGCACCGGGGAGCTGTTTTTT. Its protein is CASKRQGAGTGELFF.

This chain uses TRBV9 with TRBJ2-1; D is unclear. V gave up 0 bases and J gave up 6 bases, with 16 bases separating them. Germline loops: CDR1 SGDLS, CDR2 YYNGEE. The CDR3 runs 16 residues. The CDR3 loop is CASSVGLNPNGNEQFF. The DNA for the CDR3 is TGTGCCAGCAGCGTAGGGTTAAACCCCAACGGCAATGAGCAGTTCTTC. The entire variable domain, with the rest obtained from reference TRBV9 and TRBJ2-1, is as follows: DSGVTQTPKHLITATGQRVTLRCSPRSGDLSVYWYQQSLDQGLQFLIQYYNGEERAKGNILERFSAQQFPDLHSELNLSSLELGDSALYFCASSVGLNPNGNEQFFGPGTRLTVL.

This clone appeared a few times. The chain has TRBV7-2 and TRBJ2-2, with D unclear. The V gene's germline CDR1 is SGHTA and CDR2 FQGNSA. Trimming shortened V by 5 bases and J by 3 bases, and 10 bases separated the two germline ends. This CDR3 has 14 residues. This CDR3 reads CASSLLTDTGELFF. CDR3 nucleotides: TGTGCCAGCAGCCTGCTCACGGACACCGGGGAGCTGTTTTTT.

This rearrangement joins TRBV19 to TRBJ2-1; 8 nucleotides align to TRBD2. With 4 bases clipped from V and 10 bases from J, the junction kept 12 bases outside the gene matches. The CDR3 is made up of 15 amino acids. Looked up from germline, CDR1 is LNHDA and CDR2 is SQIVND (reference sequence). CDR3 DNA: TGTGCCAGTAGTACCGGAGGGGTGTCGGGAGGGGAGCAGTTCTTC. Its protein is CASSTGGVSGGEQFF.

Concerning this clone: One end of the junction does not line up with germline, which may come from a read error. The V gene is TRBV7-7, the J gene TRBJ2-5, with D tentatively TRBD2 (7 bases). CDR3 size: 16 residues. Germline CDR1 is SSHAT and CDR2 is FNYEAQ (reference sequence). CDR3 sequence reads: CASSLGGGEGQETQYF. CDR3 sequence (DNA): TGTGCTAGCAGCTTAGGAGGGGGGGAGGGACAAGAGACCCAGTACTTC.

This clone was recorded once. The J gene is TRBJ2-5, the V gene TRBV12-5, with 9 bases that match TRBD1. The CDR3 loop spans 14 amino acids. V trimming: 4 bases; J trimming: 2 bases; junction bases outside the gene matches: 2. Germline V gene data show CDR1 as LGHNT and CDR2 as FRNRAP. The CDR3 spells CASGSGQGQETQYF. DNA of the CDR3: TGTGCTAGTGGTTCCGGACAGGGGCAAGAGACCCAGTACTTC.

This chain links TRBV7-2 with TRBJ1-5; tentative D call: TRBD1 (6 bases). The CDR3 runs 16 residues. Germline V CDR1 and CDR2: SGHTA, FQGNSA. Trimming left V 4 bases short and J 3 bases short, with 16 bases between. CDR3 in DNA: TGTGCCAGCAGCTCACAGGGAACGGCCAACAATCAGCCCCAGCATTTT. It is translated as CASSSQGTANNQPQHF.

This chain uses TRBV7-3 with TRBJ2-3, with 12 positions matching TRBD2. With 2 bases clipped from V and 4 bases from J, the junction kept 1 base outside the gene matches. Germline CDR1 is SGHTA and CDR2 is FQGTGA. CDR3 length: 15 residues. CDR3: CASSLLAGGSDTQYF. The CDR3 region has the DNA TGTGCCAGCAGCTTACTAGCGGGAGGGTCAGATACGCAGTATTTT. Combining the CDR3 with reference TRBV7-3 and TRBJ2-3 gives the whole variable domain GAGVSQTPSNKVTEKGKYVELRCDPISGHTALYWYRQSLGQGPEFLIYFQGTGAADDSGLPNDRFFAVRPEGSVSTLKIQRTERGDSAVYLCASSLLAGGSDTQYFGPGTRLTVL.

The chain is built from TRBV19 and TRBJ2-4, with 7 bases that match TRBD1. V lost 8 bases to trimming and J lost 6 bases; unmatched junction nucleotides: 7. This CDR3 region has 13 residues. Germline CDR1 is LNHDA and CDR2 is SQIVND (reference sequence). The chain's CDR3 is CASSEQGINIQYF. Written as DNA, the CDR3 is TGTGCCAGTTCTGAACAGGGGATAAACATTCAGTACTTC.

The CDR3 DNA sequence: TGTGCCAGCAGGGGGGGACAGTATGGCTACACCTTC. Translation: CASRGGQYGYTF. The rearrangement uses TRBV28 and TRBJ1-2; 7 bases line up with TRBD1. Germline V gives CDR1 MDHEN, CDR2 SYDVKM. With 6 bases clipped from V and 5 bases from J, the junction kept 3 bases outside the gene matches. The CDR3 spans 12 residues.

The V gene is TRBV3-1 (or the pseudogene TRBV3-2), the J gene TRBJ2-7; 8 bases agree with TRBD2. The length of the CDR3 is 17 residues. Germline V gene sequence: CDR1 LGHDT, CDR2 YNNKEL (reference sequence). J lost 0 bases, V lost 7 bases, and 14 bases had no gene match. The CDR3 DNA sequence: TGTGCCAGCATCCATGCTAGGCGGGAGGTCCCCTCCTACGAGCAGTACTTC. Translation: CASIHARREVPSYEQYF.

The chain has TRBV5-4 and TRBJ1-2, with no clear D. This CDR3 contains 14 residues. From germline, CDR1 is SGHNT and CDR2 YYREEE (reference sequence). Trimming left V 4 bases short and J 3 bases short, with 13 bases between. The CDR3 DNA reads TGTGCCAGCAGCCCCGAGGTATCGGACTATGGCTACACCTTC. It yields the protein CASSPEVSDYGYTF.

The gene calls are TRBV20-1 and TRBJ1-1, with D unresolved. CDR1 and CDR2 (germline): DFQATT, SNEGSKA (reference sequence). The CDR3 has 11 residues. V lost 2 bases and J 10 bases, leaving 11 bases between the germline ends. The CDR3 DNA is TGCAGTGCTAGAAGGAGTTCCGGAGCTTTCTTT. Translating it yields CSARRSSGAFF.

V and J are TRBV9 and TRBJ2-7, with 10 bases matching TRBD2. With 1 base clipped from V and 4 bases from J, the junction kept 8 bases outside the gene matches. This CDR3 comprises 16 residues. Germline V lookup: CDR1 SGDLS, CDR2 YYNGEE. The CDR3: CASSVSPSGSGYEQYF. Written as DNA, the CDR3 is TGTGCCAGCAGCGTATCCCCTAGCGGGAGTGGTTACGAGCAGTACTTC.

This clone was seen once. This chain uses TRBV25-1 with TRBJ2-7, with 11 bases fitting TRBD2. The CDR3 is 17 residues long. The ends lost 1 base at V and 7 bases at J; junction bases unmatched: 12. Germline CDR1 is MGHDK and CDR2 is SYGVNS. The CDR3 bases are TGTGCCAGCAGTGAATTTCGACTAGCGGGAACCTATTGGGAGCAGTACTTC. Protein product: CASSEFRLAGTYWEQYF.

The rearrangement joins TRBV9 to TRBJ2-7; 7 nucleotides agree with TRBD1. The V segment lost 0 bases and the J segment 2 bases; nucleotides outside the gene matches: 2. CDR3 length: 14 amino acids. Looked up from germline, CDR1 is SGDLS and CDR2 is YYNGEE. CDR3 DNA sequence: TGTGCCAGCAGCGTAGAAGACAGGGCCTACGAGCAGTACTTC. Protein: CASSVEDRAYEQYF.

The chain carries TRBV5-1 and TRBJ2-1; possible D gene TRBD2, 6 bases. Trimming left V 3 bases short and J 12 bases short, with 22 bases between. This CDR3 has 15 amino acids. Germline CDR1 is SGHRS and CDR2 is YFSETQ. CDR3 region: CASSSGTPNHGRQFF. In DNA, the CDR3 is TGCGCCAGCAGCTCCGGGACTCCCAATCATGGTAGGCAGTTCTTC.

The genes are TRBV3-1 (or the pseudogene TRBV3-2) and TRBJ2-3; 11 bases agree with TRBD2. The CDR3 is 16 residues long. Losses at the gene ends were 4 bases for V and 3 bases for J; bases not matched to a gene: 6. The germline gives CDR1 LGHDT, CDR2 YNNKEL (reference sequence). The CDR3 region has the DNA TGTGCCAGCAGCCGCTTGGGACTAGCGGAAACAGATACGCAGTATTTT. Residues: CASSRLGLAETDTQYF.

V is TRBV7-9 and J is TRBJ2-7, with TRBD2 as a possible D gene (5 bases). V lost 2 bases and J lost 6, with 14 bases in between. Germline assignment: CDR1 SEHNR and CDR2 FQNEAQ (reference sequence). The CDR3 extends over 14 amino acids. The CDR3 sequence: CASSLTDTGSEQYF. Here the CDR3 DNA reads TGTGCCAGCAGCTTAACCGATACGGGGAGCGAGCAGTACTTC. The full variable domain, with the rest looked up from reference TRBV7-9 and TRBJ2-7, is DTGVSQNPRHKITKRGQNVTFRCDPISEHNRLYWYRQTLGQGPEFLTYFQNEAQLEKSRLLSDRFSAERPKGSFSTLEIQRTEQGDSAMYLCASSLTDTGSEQYFGPGTRLTVT.

The rearrangement links TRBV2 to TRBJ2-1, with 7 bases matching TRBD1. The CDR3 is 15 residues long. The germline CDR1 and CDR2 sequences are SNHLY and FYNNEI. The J segment lost 7 bases and the V segment lost 3 bases, leaving 9 bases of the junction unmatched. Written as DNA, the CDR3 is TGTGCCAGCAGTGAGTTAGGGGGCCGGAGAAATGAGCAGTTCTTC. This translates into CASSELGGRRNEQFF. Supplemented by reference TRBV2 and TRBJ2-1, the full variable domain reads EPEVTQTPSHQVTQMGQEVILRCVPISNHLYFYWYRQILGQKVEFLVSFYNNEISEKSEIFDDQFSVERPDGSNFTLKIRSTKLEDSAMYFCASSELGGRRNEQFFGPGTRLTVL.

This clone was detected once. This rearrangement joins TRBV6-5 to TRBJ1-5, with 7 nucleotides matching TRBD1. CDR3 length: 15 residues. CDR1 MNHEY and CDR2 SVGAGI come from the germline V gene. The ends lost 6 bases at V and 4 bases at J; junction bases unmatched: 9. CDR3 bases: TGTGCCAGCAGACCGACAGGGTCGGTAAATCAGCCCCAGCATTTT. It translates to CASRPTGSVNQPQHF.

The chain joins TRBV5-8 to TRBJ2-7; TRBD1 agrees at 10 bases. The CDR3 sequence is 15 residues long. Germline CDR1 SGHTS, CDR2 YDEGEE. V lost 2 bases and J lost 5; bases outside the gene matches: 7. The CDR3 region is CASSLPGQGLHEQYF. The CDR3 nucleotides read TGTGCCAGCAGCTTACCGGGACAGGGGCTCCACGAGCAGTACTTC.

The CDR3 reads CASSGSEQGYLGSPLHF. CDR3 DNA sequence: TGTGCCAGCAGCGGCTCGGAACAGGGTTATTTGGGGTCACCCCTCCACTTT. The chain recombines TRBV9 with TRBJ1-6, with D perhaps matching TRBD1 (6 bases). The CDR3 loop spans 17 amino acids. Trimming took 3 bases from V and 10 from J, leaving 23 bases between them. Germline V gives CDR1 SGDLS, CDR2 YYNGEE.

This sequence joins TRBV5-5 and TRBJ2-3; 8 nucleotides line up with TRBD2. The germline gives CDR1 SGHKS, CDR2 YYEKEE (reference sequence). The CDR3 is 16 amino acids. The V gene end was trimmed by 3 bases and the J gene end by 14 bases; junction bases not matched to a gene: 20. The DNA of the CDR3 is TGTGCCAGCAGCTCCCCCTTAGGGAGCGGGAGAGACTCTGGGTATTTT. Protein: CASSSPLGSGRDSGYF.